The rows below give T cell receptor beta chains drawn from one sample of a study of cytomegalovirus exposure and HLA in healthy donors. Method: immunoSEQ multiplex PCR; TCRdb's copy keeps in-frame clones and lacks some. The sample lists 150,000 or so clones, just under 90% seen once, with 1.4% in the top ten. Sequencing was performed on PBMCs. These receptors were collected from a woman aged 25 to 45 in good health and CMV-seronegative. Both conserved end residues are part of each CDR3. Fields, in order: D gene, V gene, J gene, CDR3 protein. The D gene is left open where the match is weak.

-	TRBV4-1	TRBJ1-3	CASSQGISRGSSGNTIYF
-	TRBV27	TRBJ1-5	CASSLSGTNQPQHF
-	TRBV11-2	TRBJ2-7	CASSLAGLGTYEQYF
TRBD2	TRBV27	TRBJ2-1	CASSLAGGLSSYNEQFF
-	TRBV5-1	TRBJ1-5	CAIKGGYRNQPQHF
-	TRBV30	TRBJ1-2	CAWSRGATYGYTF
TRBD1	TRBV15	TRBJ1-5	CATSRDDGQGARLQPQHF
TRBD1	TRBV4-1	TRBJ2-3	CASSQVPTGDASTDTQYF
TRBD1	TRBV5-6	TRBJ1-5	CASSSWDRRLWPQHF
-	TRBV6-5	TRBJ1-2	CASSLGGYYGYTF
TRBD1	TRBV13	TRBJ1-2	CASSPRTGSDYGYTF
TRBD1	TRBV15	TRBJ2-2	CATSGGTGRSSSTGELFF
-	TRBV6-5	TRBJ2-7	CASSYGAAYEQYF
-	TRBV7-2	TRBJ1-2	CASSPRQGTGYGYTF
TRBD1	TRBV5-1	TRBJ1-5	CASSETTGDNQPQHF
-	TRBV19	TRBJ1-1	CASSANPGGHTEAFF
TRBD2	TRBV5-1	TRBJ2-5	CASSFGGEETQYF
-	TRBV5-4	TRBJ2-7	CASSQVVQGIYEQYF
-	TRBV5-1	TRBJ2-2	CASSLAPRGVRTGELFF
TRBD2	TRBV13	TRBJ2-2	CASRRAGGTGELFF
-	TRBV15	TRBJ2-4	CATSRVLGGALAKNIQYF
-	TRBV30	TRBJ1-1	CAWSEWIQGNTEAFF
-	TRBV6-1	TRBJ2-5	CASRKSPPQGSTQYF
TRBD2	TRBV7-2	TRBJ2-5	CASSFQRGRQETQYF
-	TRBV5-4	TRBJ2-3	CASSSLQGHADTQYF
-	TRBV6-1	TRBJ1-2	CASSEARWGWDYGYTF
-	TRBV2	TRBJ1-3	CASSERQALISGNTIYF
-	TRBV19	TRBJ1-2	CASTAGSYGYTF